Listed here are 15 T cell receptor beta chains from one sample, sequenced in a study of cytomegalovirus exposure and HLA in healthy donors. The PCR made use of 60 Vbeta and 13 Jbeta primers. Profiled with immunoSEQ multiplex PCR; TCRdb holds only in-frame clones, not every one. There are around 100,000 clones in the sample; about 60% occur only once, and roughly 2.4% lies in the top ten. The sequenced sample was PBMCs. These TCRs come from a woman aged 30 to 39 in good health and CMV-seronegative.

V usage is TRBV6-1 and J usage is TRBJ1-5; TRBD1 might be the D (6 bases). V lost 6 bases and J 6 bases, leaving 9 bases between the germline ends. The germline gives CDR1 MNHNS, CDR2 SASEGT. The CDR3 runs 12 residues. The CDR3 protein is CASRGGGQPQHF. Here the CDR3 DNA reads TGTGCCAGCAGAGGGGGGGGTCAGCCCCAGCATTTT.

This chain uses TRBV5-5 with TRBJ2-7; 8 bases line up with TRBD1. The CDR3 has 12 amino acids. Germline-derived CDR1 and CDR2 are SGHKS and YYEKEE (reference sequence). V trimming: 7 bases; J trimming: 6 bases; junction bases outside the gene matches: 6. CDR3 sequence reads: CASGTGGIEQYF. The CDR3 nucleotides are TGTGCCAGCGGCACAGGGGGGATCGAGCAGTACTTC.

The CDR3: CASSVGGDRNTIYF. CDR3 nucleotides: TGTGCCAGCAGCGTAGGGGGAGACAGAAACACCATATATTTT. The chain carries TRBV9 and TRBJ1-3, with unresolved D. The CDR3 is 14 amino acids. Trimming cost V 0 bases and J 5 bases, with 9 bases left between them. Germline CDR1 is SGDLS and CDR2 is YYNGEE.

The chain links TRBV19 to TRBJ1-1, with D hard to call. CDR1 is LNHDA and CDR2 is SQIVND in the germline V gene (reference sequence). Trimming cost V 1 base and J 0 bases, with 3 bases left between them. CDR3 size: 13 residues. The CDR3 spells CASSIGVNTEAFF. The CDR3 DNA follows: TGTGCCAGTAGTATAGGAGTGAACACTGAAGCTTTCTTT.

This clone was recorded a few times. The chain employs TRBV2 and TRBJ2-7; no firm D call. The CDR3 is 14 amino acids. Germline V gives CDR1 SNHLY, CDR2 FYNNEI. The ends were cut back, 0 bases at V and 7 bases at J, with 13 bases in the middle. The CDR3 loop reads CASSEALVSREQYF. DNA of the CDR3: TGTGCCAGCAGTGAAGCGCTCGTGTCGAGGGAGCAGTACTTC.

J is TRBJ2-1 and V is TRBV6-4, with TRBD2 identical over 10 bases. This CDR3 contains 15 residues. V lost 4 bases, J lost 6 bases, and 6 bases stayed unmatched. The germline V gene encodes CDR1 MRHNA and CDR2 SNTAGT. The CDR3 coding sequence is TGTGCCAGCAGTGCGCTAGCGGGAGAAGGCAATGAGCAGTTCTTC. This translates into CASSALAGEGNEQFF.

The CDR3 DNA reads as TGTGCCAGCAGCCCCGGGCCCGGGAAAAACTACGAGCAGTACTTC. This gives the protein CASSPGPGKNYEQYF. This chain joins TRBV13 and TRBJ2-7; D possibly corresponds to TRBD2 (5 bases). Between the trimmed V and J ends, which lost 5 bases and 3 bases, there was a span of 17 bases. CDR1 and CDR2 (germline): PRHDT, FYEKMQ (reference sequence). The CDR3 is made up of 15 amino acids.

The chain couples TRBV7-2 to TRBJ1-6; possibly TRBD1 for D (6 bases). Looked up from germline, CDR1 is SGHTA and CDR2 is FQGNSA. The CDR3 length is 15 residues. Trimming cost V 5 bases and J 4 bases, with 12 bases left between them. DNA of the CDR3: TGTGCCAGCAGCCAAAACGGACAGTATAATTCACCCCTCCACTTT. It encodes CASSQNGQYNSPLHF.

This clone was observed a single time. The rearrangement joins TRBV5-1 to TRBJ2-2; 9 bases agree with TRBD1. The CDR3 contains 16 residues. J lost 6 bases, V lost 7 bases, and 13 bases had no gene match. The germline V gene has CDR1 SGHRS and CDR2 YFSETQ. CDR3 loop: CASAVTGTGIAGELFF. The CDR3 region has the DNA TGCGCCAGCGCAGTTACCGGGACAGGGATCGCCGGGGAGCTGTTTTTT.

This chain links TRBV28 with TRBJ2-7, with D possibly TRBD2 on 5 matching bases. This CDR3 has 18 amino acids. Deletions cut 0 bases from V and 0 bases from J, with 18 bases between. Germline CDR1 is MDHEN and CDR2 is SYDVKM. The DNA for the CDR3 is TGTGCCAGCAGTTTATGCGATACTGGGAGATTCAACTCCTACGAGCAGTACTTC. Amino acids: CASSLCDTGRFNSYEQYF.

This clone was seen only a few times. This chain joins TRBV19 and TRBJ1-3; D remains ambiguous. Trimming cost V 5 bases and J 0 bases, with 11 bases left between them. Per germline, CDR1 LNHDA and CDR2 SQIVND (reference sequence). The CDR3 length is 15 residues. CDR3: CASSAASLSGNTIYF. The CDR3 DNA follows: TGTGCCAGTAGTGCGGCCTCTCTCTCTGGAAACACCATATATTTT.

This clone showed up just a few times. This chain connects TRBV7-2 to TRBJ1-1; perhaps TRBD1 as D (5 bases). The CDR3 consists of 14 residues. CDR1 is SGHTA, CDR2 FQGNSA, per germline. Trimming cost V 3 bases and J 3 bases, with 11 bases left between them. CDR3 sequence (DNA): TGTGCCAGCAGCTTCGGAGGGGCTGACACTGAAGCTTTCTTT. It yields the protein CASSFGGADTEAFF.

The chain joins TRBV28 to TRBJ1-6; no definite D call. The germline V gene has CDR1 MDHEN and CDR2 SYDVKM. V lost 7 bases, J lost 1 base, and 8 bases lay in between. The length of the CDR3 is 14 residues. The CDR3 loop is CASTTESYNSPLHF. For the CDR3, the DNA is TGTGCCAGCACCACCGAGTCCTATAATTCACCCCTCCACTTT.

The table lists this clone with a few counts. The chain recombines TRBV28 with TRBJ1-2; D is possibly TRBD1 (6 bases). CDR1 MDHEN and CDR2 SYDVKM come from the germline V gene. CDR3 size: 14 residues. V lost 5 bases, J lost 7 bases, and 17 bases lay in between. CDR3 bases: TGTGCCAGCAGTATGAGAGGGGGGGGTGGTGGCTACACCTTC. This codes for CASSMRGGGGGYTF.

This chain joins TRBV28 and TRBJ2-7; the D gene is possibly TRBD2 (6 bases). V lost 9 bases, J lost 5 bases, and 20 bases lay in between. The V gene's germline CDR1 is MDHEN and CDR2 SYDVKM. The CDR3 extends over 14 amino acids. The chain's CDR3 is CASKTGTQYHEQYF. The CDR3 region has the DNA TGTGCCAGTAAGACCGGGACTCAGTACCACGAGCAGTACTTC.